Following are 17 T cell receptor beta chains from one sample sequenced in a study of a mutant IDH1 vaccine in newly diagnosed glioma. Described time point: week 11, during vaccination. The study gave 300 ug of mutant IDH1 20-mer peptide per vaccine dose, with topical imiquimod. Assay: immunoSEQ multiplex PCR; the TCRdb copy retains only in-frame clones and omits some. The table has about 36,000 clones, about four fifths seen once; the top ten hold less than 15%. These receptors' targets are unknown. The specimen was peripheral blood mononuclear cells (PBMCs), collected from a glioma patient whose treatment included an IDH1 peptide vaccine. These receptors came from a woman aged 25 to 39 with glioma. Some clones in this sample may be carry-over from other donors' samples.

The rearrangement joins TRBV7-8 to TRBJ2-5, with 14 bases matching TRBD2. V was pared by 0 bases and J by 5 bases, with 2 bases of the junction left unmatched. CDR3 length: 16 residues. The germline V gene encodes CDR1 SGHVS and CDR2 FQNEAQ. The CDR3 DNA reads TGTGCCAGCAGCTTAGCCGGGACTAGCGGGAGCGAGACCCAGTACTTC. Protein: CASSLAGTSGSETQYF.

CDR3 nucleotide sequence: TGTGCCAGCAGTTTATACTATCGGGGAGAGACCCAGTACTTC. Translation gives CASSLYYRGETQYF. This chain connects TRBV27 to TRBJ2-5; tentatively, D is TRBD2 (5 bases). The germline V gene has CDR1 MNHEY and CDR2 SMNVEV (reference sequence). This CDR3 contains 14 residues. V lost 1 base and J 4 bases, leaving 10 bases between the germline ends.

This rearrangement joins TRBV6-5 to TRBJ1-4; D possibly corresponds to TRBD1 (5 bases). Looked up from germline, CDR1 is MNHEY and CDR2 is SVGAGI. The CDR3 has 14 residues. Trimming pared 6 bases from V and 7 bases from J, leaving 15 bases between. The CDR3 nucleotides read TGTGCCAGCAGACGGGGACGGGCTAGTGAAAAACTGTTTTTT. Protein product: CASRRGRASEKLFF.

The chain recombines TRBV7-9 with TRBJ2-7; 7 positions match TRBD1. Germline values: CDR1 SEHNR, CDR2 FQNEAQ (reference sequence). Germline trimming cut 5 bases from V and 6 bases from J; bases unmatched to any gene: 4. The length of the CDR3 is 12 residues. The chain's CDR3 is CASSPGTAEQYF. DNA of the CDR3: TGTGCCAGCAGCCCGGGGACAGCCGAGCAGTACTTC.

This clone was picked up one time. The gene calls are TRBV19 and TRBJ1-2, with TRBD1 identical over 7 bases. This CDR3 is 16 amino acids long. The V and J ends lost 3 bases and 4 bases, in that order; junction bases with no gene match: 11. Looked up from germline, CDR1 is LNHDA and CDR2 is SQIVND (reference sequence). CDR3 sequence reads: CASSIPGQLLLYGYTF. CDR3 coding DNA: TGTGCCAGTAGTATCCCGGGACAGCTCCTTCTCTATGGCTACACCTTC.

The chain uses TRBV10-3 and TRBJ2-7, with 13 bases fitting TRBD2. This CDR3 contains 15 residues. The germline CDR1 and CDR2 sequences are ENHRY and SYGVKD. With V trimmed by 5 bases and J by 6 bases, 7 bases remained unmatched. CDR3 coding DNA: TGTGCCATCAGTCGACTAGCGGGAGGAACAGGCGAGCAGTACTTC. This sequence encodes CAISRLAGGTGEQYF.

The V call is TRBV10-2, the J call TRBJ2-7; TRBD1 is a possible D gene (5 bases). Germline loops: CDR1 WSHSY, CDR2 SAAADI. CDR3 length: 14 residues. Trimming left V 6 bases short and J 0 bases short, with 12 bases between. CDR3 region: CASSQGWVSYEQYF. DNA of the CDR3: TGCGCCAGCAGCCAGGGCTGGGTCTCCTACGAGCAGTACTTC.

The chain recombines TRBV2 with TRBJ2-1; the match to TRBD1 covers 8 bases. V lost 3 bases and J lost 4; bases outside the gene matches: 5. This CDR3 has 15 amino acids. The germline V gene encodes CDR1 SNHLY and CDR2 FYNNEI. CDR3 bases: TGTGCCAGCAGTGAGGGCAGGGGGCTTTACAATGAGCAGTTCTTC. Its translation is CASSEGRGLYNEQFF.

CDR3 in DNA: TGTGCCAGCAGTTTAGGGCGGGAGCAGTTCTTC. Translated: CASSLGREQFF. The chain joins TRBV28 to TRBJ2-1; D gene uncertain. Germline V CDR1 and CDR2: MDHEN, SYDVKM. V lost 2 bases and J lost 10, with 6 bases in between. This CDR3 is built from 11 residues.

The J gene is TRBJ1-5, the V gene TRBV6-5; D may be TRBD1 (6 bases). The V and J ends lost 6 bases and 7 bases respectively, with 13 bases between them. CDR3 length equals 13 residues. Germline CDR1 is MNHEY and CDR2 is SVGAGI. The CDR3 loop reads CASSPGQWQPQHF. CDR3 sequence (DNA): TGTGCCAGCAGCCCGGGACAATGGCAGCCCCAGCATTTT.

The chain carries TRBV5-1 and TRBJ2-3; D not certain. V was pared by 4 bases and J by 0 bases, with 9 bases between. The CDR3 spans 14 residues. CDR1 is SGHRS and CDR2 is YFSETQ in the germline V gene. The CDR3 DNA is TGCGCCAGCAGCGTAAGACGTAGCACAGATACGCAGTATTTT. The encoded protein is CASSVRRSTDTQYF.

This clone was counted between two and nine times. V is TRBV15 and J is TRBJ2-7; 8 nucleotides align to TRBD2. The germline V gene encodes CDR1 LNHNV and CDR2 YYDKDF (reference sequence). This CDR3 region has 16 residues. J gave up 1 base and V 2 bases, and 7 bases lay outside the gene matches. CDR3 sequence (DNA): TGTGCCACCAGCAGATGGGCGGGGACTAGGTCCTACGAGCAGTACTTC. This gives the protein CATSRWAGTRSYEQYF.

CDR3 residues: CASRLTVSNQPQHF. The CDR3 DNA is TGTGCCAGCAGGTTGACAGTTAGCAATCAGCCCCAGCATTTT. V is TRBV6-5 and J is TRBJ1-5; tentative D call: TRBD1 (5 bases). CDR1 and CDR2 from the germline V gene are MNHEY and SVGAGI. The V end lost 6 bases, the J end lost 0 bases, and 9 bases lay between the germline ends. This CDR3 is 14 amino acids long.

This clone was seen a few times. The chain joins TRBV10-2 to TRBJ1-1; D gene uncertain. V was clipped by 9 bases and J by 3 bases, with 11 bases between them. The CDR3 is 12 amino acids. Germline lookup yields CDR1 WSHSY and CDR2 SAAADI. The CDR3 spells CASRHRDTEAFF. CDR3 nucleotides: TGCGCCAGTCGTCACCGGGACACTGAAGCTTTCTTT.

This chain uses TRBV11-2 with TRBJ2-7; tentatively, D is TRBD1 or TRBD2 (5 bases each). Germline CDR1 and CDR2: SGHAT and FQNNGV. Trimming stripped 5 bases from V and 6 bases from J, with 17 bases between. The CDR3 has 14 amino acids. The CDR3 protein is CASSPGARDFEQYF. The CDR3 DNA is TGTGCCAGCAGCCCCGGGGCCCGCGATTTCGAGCAGTACTTC.

The rearrangement links TRBV15 to TRBJ2-7; 8 nucleotides align to TRBD1. The CDR3 is 13 residues long. With 0 bases clipped from V and 6 bases from J, the junction kept 1 base outside the gene matches. Germline lookup yields CDR1 LNHNV and CDR2 YYDKDF (reference sequence). CDR3 DNA sequence: TGTGCCACCAGCAGAGACAGGGGGCGCGAGCAGTACTTC. It codes for CATSRDRGREQYF. Full variable domain (outside the CDR3, taken from reference TRBV15 and TRBJ2-7): DAMVIQNPRYQVTQFGKPVTLSCSQTLNHNVMYWYQQKSSQAPKLLFHYYDKDFNNEADTPDNFQSRRPNTSFCFLDIRSPGLGDTAMYLCATSRDRGREQYFGPGTRLTVT.

The chain carries TRBV10-3 and TRBJ2-7; D might be TRBD1 or TRBD2, each matching 5 bases. This CDR3 has 15 residues. Germline CDR1 ENHRY, CDR2 SYGVKD. V lost 8 bases to trimming and J lost 0 bases, with 17 bases between them. This CDR3 reads CAIATRWGSSYEQYF. CDR3 coding DNA: TGTGCCATCGCAACCCGGTGGGGGAGCTCCTACGAGCAGTACTTC.